Listed below are T cell receptor beta chains from one sample, sequenced in a study of T cell responses to AZD1222 COVID-19 vaccine. Assay used: immunoSEQ multiplex PCR; TCRdb lists only in-frame clones, some missing. The repertoire has about 94,000 clones, 70% to 90% of them found once; the top ten carry 9% to 14%. The source material was peripheral blood, sampled 28 days after the second AZD1222 dose. The receptors were sampled from an adult who received the AZD1222 COVID-19 vaccine. The CDR3 runs from the conserved cysteine through the conserved F or W.

j_call: TRBJ1-1; v_call: TRBV19; cdr3_aa: CASSFREGGTEAFF
j_call: TRBJ2-1; v_call: TRBV30; cdr3_aa: CAWSVLGAGVSYNEQFF
j_call: TRBJ2-1; v_call: TRBV6-5; cdr3_aa: CASSRLAGRDNEQFF
j_call: TRBJ2-7; v_call: TRBV19; cdr3_aa: CASSKREYGYEQYF
j_call: TRBJ2-1; v_call: TRBV5-4; cdr3_aa: CASSPAWDSSYNEQFF
j_call: TRBJ2-5; v_call: TRBV6-1; cdr3_aa: CASSEEVSWTQETQYF
j_call: TRBJ1-2; v_call: TRBV27; cdr3_aa: CASSATGGLYGYTF
j_call: TRBJ2-1; v_call: TRBV7-9; cdr3_aa: CASSLGQGSHNEQFF
j_call: TRBJ1-1; v_call: TRBV18; cdr3_aa: CASSLRTENTEAFF
j_call: TRBJ1-2; v_call: TRBV24-1; cdr3_aa: CATPPTQRNYGYTF
j_call: TRBJ1-2; v_call: TRBV28; cdr3_aa: CASSTYLGGGGANGYTF
j_call: TRBJ1-5; v_call: TRBV7-2; cdr3_aa: CASSLAGRDNQPQHF
j_call: TRBJ2-2; v_call: TRBV7-3; cdr3_aa: CASRAPGAGELFF
j_call: TRBJ2-3; v_call: TRBV9; cdr3_aa: CASSEDGALAGATDTQYF
j_call: TRBJ2-7; v_call: TRBV27; cdr3_aa: CASSSKRGGAYEQYF
j_call: TRBJ1-1; v_call: TRBV28; cdr3_aa: CALKGVTEAFF
j_call: TRBJ1-1; v_call: TRBV7-2; cdr3_aa: CASSLVWTGSTEAFF
j_call: TRBJ2-1; v_call: TRBV14; cdr3_aa: CASSPTTSFLGNEQFF